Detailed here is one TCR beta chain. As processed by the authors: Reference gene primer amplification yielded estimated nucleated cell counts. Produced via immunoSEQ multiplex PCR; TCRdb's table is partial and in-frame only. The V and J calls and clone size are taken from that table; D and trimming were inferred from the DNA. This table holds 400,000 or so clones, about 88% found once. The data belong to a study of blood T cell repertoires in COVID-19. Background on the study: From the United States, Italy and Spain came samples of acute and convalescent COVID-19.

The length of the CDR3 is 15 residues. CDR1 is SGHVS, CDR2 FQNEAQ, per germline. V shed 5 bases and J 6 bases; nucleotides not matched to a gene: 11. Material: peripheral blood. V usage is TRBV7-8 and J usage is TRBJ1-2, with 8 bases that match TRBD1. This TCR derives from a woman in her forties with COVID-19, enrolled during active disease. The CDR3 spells CASSGSRGRTDGYTF. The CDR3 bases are TGTGCCAGCAGCGGCAGCAGGGGGCGAACGGATGGCTACACCTTC.